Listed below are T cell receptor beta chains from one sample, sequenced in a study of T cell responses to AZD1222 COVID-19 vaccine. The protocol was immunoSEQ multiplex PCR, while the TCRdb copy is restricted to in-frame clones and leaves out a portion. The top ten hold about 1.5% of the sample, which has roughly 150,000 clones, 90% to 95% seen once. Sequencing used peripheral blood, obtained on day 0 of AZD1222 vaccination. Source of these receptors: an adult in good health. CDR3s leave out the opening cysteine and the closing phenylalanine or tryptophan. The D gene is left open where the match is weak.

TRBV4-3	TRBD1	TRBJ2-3	ASSQEGVGGPDTQY
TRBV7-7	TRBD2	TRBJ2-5	ASSSEAGGPRETQY
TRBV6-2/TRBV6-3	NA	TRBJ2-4	ASSYSHNLGSHIQY
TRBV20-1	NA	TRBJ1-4	SARDSEKLF
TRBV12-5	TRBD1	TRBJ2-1	ASGLIVPGQSSYNEQF
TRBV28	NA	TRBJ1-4	ASRPGAGPNEKLF
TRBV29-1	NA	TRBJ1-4	SVWDINEKLF
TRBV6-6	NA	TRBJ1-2	ASTTDSYNYGYT
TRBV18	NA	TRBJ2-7	ASSGTDPSYEQY
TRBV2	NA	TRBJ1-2	ASSEAGSYGYT
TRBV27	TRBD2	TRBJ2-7	ASSRLAGGLGYEQY
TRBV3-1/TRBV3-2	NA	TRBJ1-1	ASSHLSEAF
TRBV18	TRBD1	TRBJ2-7	ASSGTGVEQY
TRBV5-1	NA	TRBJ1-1	ASSDHGGLGTEAF
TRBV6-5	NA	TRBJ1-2	ASWTTRGASLGYT
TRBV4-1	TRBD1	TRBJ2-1	ASSQGDRGHYNEQF
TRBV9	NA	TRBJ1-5	ASSLEGDNQPQH
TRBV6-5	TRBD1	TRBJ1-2	ASSRGTGTYGYT
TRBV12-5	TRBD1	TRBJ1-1	ASGLSNNDRVGLNTEAF
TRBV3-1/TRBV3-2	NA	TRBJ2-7	ASSPRGRPGEQY
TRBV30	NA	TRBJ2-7	AWSVLWDEQY
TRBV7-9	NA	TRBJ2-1	ASSLHGANEQF
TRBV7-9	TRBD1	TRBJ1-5	ASSLYPTGANQPQH
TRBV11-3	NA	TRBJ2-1	ASSLSSGVYNEQF
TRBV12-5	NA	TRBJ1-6	ASGGGGNSPLH
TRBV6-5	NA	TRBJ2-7	ASSYVGGNYEQY
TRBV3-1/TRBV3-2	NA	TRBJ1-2	AMIRDIENYGYT
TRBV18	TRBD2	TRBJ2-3	ASSPPTSGGTDTQY
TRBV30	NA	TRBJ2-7	AWSLRGPSYEQY
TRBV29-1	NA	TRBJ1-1	SVGVWNTEAF